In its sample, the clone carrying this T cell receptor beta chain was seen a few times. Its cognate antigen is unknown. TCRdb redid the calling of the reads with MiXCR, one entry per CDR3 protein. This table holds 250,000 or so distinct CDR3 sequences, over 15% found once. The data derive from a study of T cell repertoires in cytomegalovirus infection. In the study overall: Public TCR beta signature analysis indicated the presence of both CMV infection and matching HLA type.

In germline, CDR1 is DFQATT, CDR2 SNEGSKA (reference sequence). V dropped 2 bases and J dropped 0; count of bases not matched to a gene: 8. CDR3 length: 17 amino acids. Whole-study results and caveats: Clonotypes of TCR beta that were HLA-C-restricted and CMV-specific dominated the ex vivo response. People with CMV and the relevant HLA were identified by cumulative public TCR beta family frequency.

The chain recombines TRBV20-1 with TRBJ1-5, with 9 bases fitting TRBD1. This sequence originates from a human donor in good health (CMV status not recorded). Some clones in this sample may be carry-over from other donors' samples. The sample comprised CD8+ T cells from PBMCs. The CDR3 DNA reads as TGCAGTGCTAGAATCCGGGACAGGGAGTTTAGCAATCAGCCCCAGCATTTT. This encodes CSARIRDREFSNQPQHF.